This T cell receptor (beta chain) was captured in a study of blood T cell repertoires in COVID-19. For the study at large: Nucleic acid was either cDNA or gDNA, and it came from T cells, B-cell-depleted T cells, or PBMCs.

Germline CDR1 reads LNHDA; CDR2 reads SQIVND (reference sequence). The CDR3 consists of 13 residues. Between the trimmed V and J ends, which lost 8 bases and 4 bases, there was a span of 11 bases. As handled by the study authors: Reference gene primer amplification in the assay estimated nucleated cell counts. Here immunoSEQ multiplex PCR was the method, and the copy in TCRdb shows in-frame clones only, minus some. The V and J calls and clone size come from that table; D and trimming were worked out from the DNA. The table has about 170,000 clones, around four fifths seen once; the top ten hold under 8.5%.

The sequencing input was peripheral blood. This clonotype was sampled from a man aged 40-49 years who had recovered from COVID-19. J is TRBJ1-4 and V is TRBV19; possibly TRBD1 for D (5 bases). CDR3 loop: CASSTANNEKLFF. The CDR3, as DNA: TGTGCCAGTTCGACAGCAAATAATGAAAAACTGTTTTTT.